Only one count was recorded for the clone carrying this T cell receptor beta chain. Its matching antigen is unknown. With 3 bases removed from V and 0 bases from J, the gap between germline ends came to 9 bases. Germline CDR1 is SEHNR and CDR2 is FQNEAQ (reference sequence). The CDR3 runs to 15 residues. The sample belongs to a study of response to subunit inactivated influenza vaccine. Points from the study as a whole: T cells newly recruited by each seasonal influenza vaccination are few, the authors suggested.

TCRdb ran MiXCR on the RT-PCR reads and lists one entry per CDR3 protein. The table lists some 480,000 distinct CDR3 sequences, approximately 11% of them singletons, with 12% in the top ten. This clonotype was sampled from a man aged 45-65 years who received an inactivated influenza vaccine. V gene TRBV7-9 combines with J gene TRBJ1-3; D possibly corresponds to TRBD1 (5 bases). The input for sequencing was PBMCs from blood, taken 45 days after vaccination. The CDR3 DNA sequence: TGTGCCAGCAGCTTGGCGACAGTCTCTGGAAACACCATATATTTT. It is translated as CASSLATVSGNTIYF.